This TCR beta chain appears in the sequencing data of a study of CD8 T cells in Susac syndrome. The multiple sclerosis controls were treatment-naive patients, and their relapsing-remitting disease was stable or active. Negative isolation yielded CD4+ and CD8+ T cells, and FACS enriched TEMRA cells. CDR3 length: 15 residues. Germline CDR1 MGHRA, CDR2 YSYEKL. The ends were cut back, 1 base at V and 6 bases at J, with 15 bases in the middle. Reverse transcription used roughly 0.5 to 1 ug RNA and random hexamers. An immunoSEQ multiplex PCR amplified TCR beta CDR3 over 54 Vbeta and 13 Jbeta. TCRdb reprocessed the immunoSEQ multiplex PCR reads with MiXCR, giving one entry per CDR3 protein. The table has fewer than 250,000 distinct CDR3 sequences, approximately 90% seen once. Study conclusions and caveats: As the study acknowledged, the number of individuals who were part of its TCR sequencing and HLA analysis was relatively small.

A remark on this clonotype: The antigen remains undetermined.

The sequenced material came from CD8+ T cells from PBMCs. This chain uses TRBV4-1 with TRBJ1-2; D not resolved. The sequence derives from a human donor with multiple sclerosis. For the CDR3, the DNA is TGCGCCAGCAGCCAAGTGGGGAACCTGTTCCATGGCTACACCTTC. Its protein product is CASSQVGNLFHGYTF.